Sequencing of this TCR beta chain was carried out in a study of graft-versus-host responses after intestinal transplantation. Study at large: After anti-thymocyte globulin induction, recipients took tacrolimus and steroids for approximately three years.

Comments on this clone: The antigen is unknown.

Repertoires were generated with immunoSEQ multiplex PCR, while TCRdb's copy carries only in-frame clones and drops some. The sample lists about 45,000 clones, roughly 90% occurring once. In germline, CDR1 is GTSNPN, CDR2 SVGIG (reference sequence). The V and J ends lost 7 bases and 4 bases, in that order; junction bases with no gene match: 7. This CDR3 is 14 amino acids long. Study outcomes and limitations: Ileal or blood samples showed some GvH clones first, and such clones were also found in recipient marrow.

The chain carries TRBV30 and TRBJ1-4; 9 bases map to TRBD1. The sequenced sample was PBMCs, obtained 524 days after transplant. This clonotype was obtained from a human patient who received an intestinal transplant, so some T cells may come from the graft donor. The CDR3 loop is CASSTGGSNEKLFF. In DNA form, the CDR3 reads TGTGCCTCCTCCACAGGGGGCAGTAATGAAAAACTGTTTTTT.